The sequence of this TCR beta chain was determined in a study of T cell repertoires in cytomegalovirus infection (dated by TCRdb to about 2019). Background on the whole study: Donor HLA type was relevant to the analysis, as public TCR beta signatures indicated carriage of CMV infection together with the matching HLA type.

Compared with germline, V lacks 5 bases and J lacks 7 bases; bases without a gene match: 8. There are 14 amino acids in the CDR3, from cysteine to phenylalanine inclusive. The only DNA kept is the CDR3, 42 bases in frame from the first base. Reading the germline V gene (reference sequence) gives CDR1 SEHNR and CDR2 FQNEAQ. Broader findings and caveats from the paper: In both this cohort and an independent approximately 350-donor cohort, the cumulative frequency of public TCR beta family members distinguished carriers of CMV infection plus the relevant HLA type. The ex vivo response was dominated by HLA-C-restricted CMV-specific TCR beta clonotypes, which also provided the single most frequent clonotype in two of eight donors.

This clonotype has a handful of counts. It lacks a known antigen. Nothing much larger sits one base from this clone, and base qualities are not available. Sequencing instrument: Illumina HiSeq 1500. TCRdb itself trimmed the public reads at Q25 with fastp, ran MiXCR and retained productive beta chains. Rows are unified per CDR3 protein, each entry keeping the most common DNA and genes. The sample records some 350,000 distinct CDR3 sequences, 15% to 20% of which are singletons. The ten most abundant clones make up roughly 9% of the sample. This sequence originates from a human donor in good health (CMV status not recorded). Some clones in this sample may be carry-over from other donors' samples. What was sequenced was PBMCs. The sequence joins TRBV7-9 to TRBJ2-1; 7 of the junction bases match TRBD1. The CDR3 reads CASSPEQGWNEQFF. The nucleotide sequence reads as follows: TGTGCCAGCAGCCCCGAACAGGGGTGGAATGAGCAGTTCTTC.